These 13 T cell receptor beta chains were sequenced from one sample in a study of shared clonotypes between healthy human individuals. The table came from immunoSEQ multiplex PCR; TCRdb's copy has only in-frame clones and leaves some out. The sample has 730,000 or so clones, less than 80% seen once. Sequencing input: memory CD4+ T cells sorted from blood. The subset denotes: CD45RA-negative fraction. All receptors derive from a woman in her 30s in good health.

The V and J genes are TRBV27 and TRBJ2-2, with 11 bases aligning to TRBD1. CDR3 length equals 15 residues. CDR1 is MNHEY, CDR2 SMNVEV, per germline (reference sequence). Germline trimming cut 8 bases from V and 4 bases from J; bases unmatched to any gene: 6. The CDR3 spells CASRRDRGSTGELFF. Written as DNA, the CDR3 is TGTGCCAGCCGCCGGGACAGGGGGTCCACCGGGGAGCTGTTTTTT.

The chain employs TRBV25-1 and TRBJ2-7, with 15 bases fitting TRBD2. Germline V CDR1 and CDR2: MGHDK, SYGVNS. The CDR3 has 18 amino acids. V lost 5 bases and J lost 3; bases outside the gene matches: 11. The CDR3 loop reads CASSQPGLAGGLGYEQYF. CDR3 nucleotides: TGTGCCAGCAGTCAACCCGGACTAGCGGGAGGGTTAGGCTACGAGCAGTACTTC.

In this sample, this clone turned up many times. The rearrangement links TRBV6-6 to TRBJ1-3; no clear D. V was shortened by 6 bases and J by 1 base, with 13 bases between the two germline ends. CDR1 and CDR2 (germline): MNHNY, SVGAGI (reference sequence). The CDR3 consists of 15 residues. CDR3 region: CASSPRFGSGNTIYF. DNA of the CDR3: TGTGCCAGCAGCCCCCGCTTTGGTTCTGGAAACACCATATATTTT.

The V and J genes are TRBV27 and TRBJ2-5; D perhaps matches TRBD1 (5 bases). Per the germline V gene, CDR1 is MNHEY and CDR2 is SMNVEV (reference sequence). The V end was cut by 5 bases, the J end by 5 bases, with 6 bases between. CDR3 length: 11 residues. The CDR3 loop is CASSKGETQYF. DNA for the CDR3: TGTGCCAGCAGTAAGGGGGAGACCCAGTACTTC.

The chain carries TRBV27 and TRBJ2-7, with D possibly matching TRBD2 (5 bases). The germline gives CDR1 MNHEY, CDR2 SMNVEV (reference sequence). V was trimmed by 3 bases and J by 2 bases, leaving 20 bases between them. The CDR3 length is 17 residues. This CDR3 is CASSFRLDWTSTYEQYF. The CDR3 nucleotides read TGTGCCAGCAGTTTCCGACTGGACTGGACGAGTACCTACGAGCAGTACTTC.

CDR3 region: CAWRGGTSEINEQFF. The CDR3 DNA sequence: TGTGCCTGGAGGGGGGGGACTAGCGAAATCAATGAGCAGTTCTTC. The rearrangement uses TRBV30 and TRBJ2-1; TRBD2 matches 10 bases. Germline assignment: CDR1 GTSNPN and CDR2 SVGIG (reference sequence). There are 15 residues in the CDR3. Trimming at V came to 3 bases and at J to 6 bases, leaving 8 bases not matched to a gene.

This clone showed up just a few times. The CDR3 DNA reads TGTGCCAGCAGCTCGTCCGACAGGGCGGACGGGGAGCTGTTTTTT. It yields the protein CASSSSDRADGELFF. The chain uses TRBV11-2 and TRBJ2-2; 7 nucleotides line up with TRBD1. Germline V gene sequence: CDR1 SGHAT, CDR2 FQNNGV. V gave up 4 bases and J gave up 7 bases; unmatched junction bases: 9. The CDR3 contains 15 residues.

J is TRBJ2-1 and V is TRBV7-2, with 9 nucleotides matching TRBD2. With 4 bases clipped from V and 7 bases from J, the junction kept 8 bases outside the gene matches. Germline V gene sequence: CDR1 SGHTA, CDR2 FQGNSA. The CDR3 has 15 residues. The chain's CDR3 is CASSSGLAIRNEQFF. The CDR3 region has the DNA TGTGCCAGCAGCTCGGGACTAGCAATTCGGAATGAGCAGTTCTTC.

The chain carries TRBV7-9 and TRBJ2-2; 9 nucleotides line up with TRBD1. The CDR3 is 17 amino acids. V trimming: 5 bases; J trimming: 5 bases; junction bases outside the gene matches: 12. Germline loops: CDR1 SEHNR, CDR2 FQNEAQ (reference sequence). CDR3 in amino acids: CASSPRWTGTGTGELFF. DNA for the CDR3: TGTGCCAGCAGCCCTCGTTGGACCGGGACAGGGACCGGGGAGCTGTTTTTT.

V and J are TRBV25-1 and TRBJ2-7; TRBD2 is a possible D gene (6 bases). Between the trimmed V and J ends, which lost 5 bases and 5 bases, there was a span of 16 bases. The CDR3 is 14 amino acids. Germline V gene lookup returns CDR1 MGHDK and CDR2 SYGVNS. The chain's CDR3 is CASSTSGTSNEQYF. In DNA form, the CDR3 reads TGTGCCAGCAGTACCTCCGGGACTTCAAACGAGCAGTACTTC.

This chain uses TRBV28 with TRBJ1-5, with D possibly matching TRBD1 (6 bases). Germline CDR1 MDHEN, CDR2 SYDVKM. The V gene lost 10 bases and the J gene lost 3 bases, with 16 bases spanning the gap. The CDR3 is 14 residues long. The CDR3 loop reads CATAGGPNNQPQHF. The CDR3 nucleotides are TGTGCCACCGCGGGGGGGCCGAACAATCAGCCCCAGCATTTT. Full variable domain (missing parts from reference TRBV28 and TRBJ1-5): DVKVTQSSRYLVKRTGEKVFLECVQDMDHENMFWYRQDPGLGLRLIYFSYDVKMKEKGDIPEGYSVSREKKERFSLILESASTNQTSMYLCATAGGPNNQPQHFGDGTRLSIL.

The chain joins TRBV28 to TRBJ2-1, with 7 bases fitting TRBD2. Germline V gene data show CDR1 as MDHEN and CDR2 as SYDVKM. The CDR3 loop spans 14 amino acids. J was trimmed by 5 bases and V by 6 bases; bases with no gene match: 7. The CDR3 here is CASSDKAGHNEQFF. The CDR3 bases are TGTGCCAGCAGCGATAAAGCGGGACACAATGAGCAGTTCTTC.

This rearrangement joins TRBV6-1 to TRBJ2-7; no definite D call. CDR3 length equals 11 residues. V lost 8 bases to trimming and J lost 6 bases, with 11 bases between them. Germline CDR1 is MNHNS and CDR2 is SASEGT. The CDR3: CASRRASEQYF. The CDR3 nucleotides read TGTGCCAGCCGACGGGCATCCGAGCAGTACTTC.